The sequence of this T cell receptor (beta chain) was determined in a study of shared clonotypes between healthy human individuals. General observations from the study: Estimated clonotype richness was generally higher in naive than memory subsets.

The test was conducted at deep level. Each sorted subset replicate got 200 ng genomic DNA, tens of thousands of genomes. The method was immunoSEQ multiplex PCR; TCRdb's version includes in-frame clones alone and lacks a portion of them. The sample shows some 790,000 clones, just under 75% of them seen only once. Trimming shortened V by 2 bases and J by 4 bases, and 9 bases separated the two germline ends. Germline V CDR1 and CDR2: GTSNPN, SVGIG (reference sequence). CDR3 length: 13 residues. As regards this clone: Its antigen remains unknown.

Sequenced material: memory CD4+ T cells sorted from blood. The subset: CD45RA-negative fraction. This TCR was recovered from a woman aged 25 to 45 in good health. This chain uses TRBV30 with TRBJ2-1, with TRBD1 as a possible D gene (6 bases). The CDR3 DNA reads TGTGCCTGGAGTCCGGGACATTACAATGAGCAGTTCTTC. Translated: CAWSPGHYNEQFF.